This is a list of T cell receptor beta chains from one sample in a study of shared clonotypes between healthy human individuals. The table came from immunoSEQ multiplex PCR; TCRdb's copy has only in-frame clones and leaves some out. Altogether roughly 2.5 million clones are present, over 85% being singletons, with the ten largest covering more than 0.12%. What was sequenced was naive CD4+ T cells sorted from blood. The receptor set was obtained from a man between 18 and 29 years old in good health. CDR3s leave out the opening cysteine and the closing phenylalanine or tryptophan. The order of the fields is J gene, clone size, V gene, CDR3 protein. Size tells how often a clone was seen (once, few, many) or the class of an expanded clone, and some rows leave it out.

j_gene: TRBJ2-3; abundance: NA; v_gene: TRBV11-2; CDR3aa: ASSLGARRTDTQY
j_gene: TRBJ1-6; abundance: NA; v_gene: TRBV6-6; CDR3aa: ASRPPLVVYNSPLH
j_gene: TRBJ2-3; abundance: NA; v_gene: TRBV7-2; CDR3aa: ASSLDIATDTQY
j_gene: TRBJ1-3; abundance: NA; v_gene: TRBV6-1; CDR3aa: ASSEQPTAGNTIY
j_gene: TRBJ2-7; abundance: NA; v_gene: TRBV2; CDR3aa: ASRETGVSYEQY
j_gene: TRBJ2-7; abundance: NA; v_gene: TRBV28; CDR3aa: ASSTWAKATYEQY
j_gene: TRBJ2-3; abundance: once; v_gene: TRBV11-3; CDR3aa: ASSFRSGGTDTQY
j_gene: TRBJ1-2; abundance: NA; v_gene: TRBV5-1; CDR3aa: ASSHDSNYGYT
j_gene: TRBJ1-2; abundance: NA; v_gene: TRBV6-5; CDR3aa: ASSYASQAKGT
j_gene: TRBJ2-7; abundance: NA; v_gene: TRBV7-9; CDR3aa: ASSLSGSHEQY
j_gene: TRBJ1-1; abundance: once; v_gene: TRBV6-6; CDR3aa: ASSRDRGTEAF
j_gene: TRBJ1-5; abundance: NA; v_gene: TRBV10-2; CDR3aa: ASSELVNQPQH
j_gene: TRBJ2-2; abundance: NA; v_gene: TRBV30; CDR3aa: AWSARRTGELF
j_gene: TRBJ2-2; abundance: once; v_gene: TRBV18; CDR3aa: ASSLGTGANTGELF
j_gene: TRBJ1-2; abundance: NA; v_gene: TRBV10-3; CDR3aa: AISESGRANYGYT
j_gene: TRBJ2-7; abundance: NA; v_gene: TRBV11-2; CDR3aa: ASSLVVGDFYEQY
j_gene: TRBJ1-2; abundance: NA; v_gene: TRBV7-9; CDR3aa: ASNRDSNYGYT
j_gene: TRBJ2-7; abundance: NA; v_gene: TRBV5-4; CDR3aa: ASSPDRGTYEQY
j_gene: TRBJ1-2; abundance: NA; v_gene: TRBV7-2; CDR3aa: ASSPGTVAGYT
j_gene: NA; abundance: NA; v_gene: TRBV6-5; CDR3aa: ASSRSGGYEQY
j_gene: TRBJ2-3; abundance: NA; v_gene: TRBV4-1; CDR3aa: ASSQAATRGTDTQY
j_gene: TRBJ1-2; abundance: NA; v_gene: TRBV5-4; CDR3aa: ASSLVFLSTGGEGYGYT
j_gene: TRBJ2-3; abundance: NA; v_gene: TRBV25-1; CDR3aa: ASRTDLSTDTQY
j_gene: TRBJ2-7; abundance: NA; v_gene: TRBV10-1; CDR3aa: ASSERGGATYEQY
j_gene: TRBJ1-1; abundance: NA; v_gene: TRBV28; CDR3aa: ASSSVRDTEAF
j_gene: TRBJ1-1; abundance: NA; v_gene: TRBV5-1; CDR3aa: ASSLDPHRAGTEAF
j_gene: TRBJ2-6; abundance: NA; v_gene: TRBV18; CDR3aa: ASSLTSLAGTGANVLT
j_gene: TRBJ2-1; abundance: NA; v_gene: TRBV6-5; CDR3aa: ASSYTGLAGSGEQF
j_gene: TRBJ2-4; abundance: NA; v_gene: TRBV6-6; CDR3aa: ASSYSEIAKNIQY
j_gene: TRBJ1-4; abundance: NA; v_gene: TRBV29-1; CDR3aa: SAGQGFNEKLF
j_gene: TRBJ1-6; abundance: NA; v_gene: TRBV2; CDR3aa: ASSPGQGGSPLH